This T cell receptor beta chain was sequenced in a study of blood T cell repertoires in COVID-19. Study in general: Donors in the United States, Italy and Spain gave samples during acute or convalescent COVID-19.

This CDR3 contains 13 residues. V was pared by 6 bases and J by 10 bases, with 18 bases between. Using immunoSEQ multiplex PCR, the repertoire was profiled, and TCRdb retains in-frame clones only, with some absent. The table includes about 33,000 clones, over 65% detected once. This chain connects TRBV12-3 or TRBV12-4 to TRBJ2-5; weak D call: TRBD2 (6 bases). The source is a man between 65 and 79 years old with acute or convalescent COVID-19. Source material: peripheral blood. The CDR3 sequence: CASSWGLASDQYF. CDR3 bases: TGTGCCAGCAGCTGGGGACTGGCTTCGGACCAGTACTTC.